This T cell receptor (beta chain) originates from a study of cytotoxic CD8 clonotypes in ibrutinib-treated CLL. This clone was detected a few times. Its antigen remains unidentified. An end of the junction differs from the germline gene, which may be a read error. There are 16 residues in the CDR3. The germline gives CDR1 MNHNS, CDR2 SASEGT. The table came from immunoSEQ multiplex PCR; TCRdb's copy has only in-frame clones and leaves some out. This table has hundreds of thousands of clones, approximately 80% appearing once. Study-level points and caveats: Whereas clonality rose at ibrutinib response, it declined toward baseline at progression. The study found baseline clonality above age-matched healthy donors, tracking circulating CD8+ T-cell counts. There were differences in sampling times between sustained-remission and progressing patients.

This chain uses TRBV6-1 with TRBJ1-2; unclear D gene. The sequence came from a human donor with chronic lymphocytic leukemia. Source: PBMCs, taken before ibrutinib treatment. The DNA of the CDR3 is TGTGCCAGCGGTGATACGGGAATGCGAACTAACTATGGCTACACCTTC. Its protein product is CASGDTGMRTNYGYTF.